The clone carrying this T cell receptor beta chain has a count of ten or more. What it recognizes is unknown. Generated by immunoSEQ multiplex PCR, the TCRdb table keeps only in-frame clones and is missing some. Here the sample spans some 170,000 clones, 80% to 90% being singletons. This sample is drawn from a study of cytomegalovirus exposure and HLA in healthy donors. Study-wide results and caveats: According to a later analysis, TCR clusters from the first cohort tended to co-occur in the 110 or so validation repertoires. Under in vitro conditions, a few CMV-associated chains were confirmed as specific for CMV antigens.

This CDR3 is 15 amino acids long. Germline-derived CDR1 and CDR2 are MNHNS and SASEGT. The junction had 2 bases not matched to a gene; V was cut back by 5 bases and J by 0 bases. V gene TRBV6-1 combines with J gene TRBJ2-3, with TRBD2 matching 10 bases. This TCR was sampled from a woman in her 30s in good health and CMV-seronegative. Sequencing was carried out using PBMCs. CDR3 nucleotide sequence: TGTGCCAGCAGTCCACTAGCGGGGAGCACAGATACGCAGTATTTT. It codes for CASSPLAGSTDTQYF.